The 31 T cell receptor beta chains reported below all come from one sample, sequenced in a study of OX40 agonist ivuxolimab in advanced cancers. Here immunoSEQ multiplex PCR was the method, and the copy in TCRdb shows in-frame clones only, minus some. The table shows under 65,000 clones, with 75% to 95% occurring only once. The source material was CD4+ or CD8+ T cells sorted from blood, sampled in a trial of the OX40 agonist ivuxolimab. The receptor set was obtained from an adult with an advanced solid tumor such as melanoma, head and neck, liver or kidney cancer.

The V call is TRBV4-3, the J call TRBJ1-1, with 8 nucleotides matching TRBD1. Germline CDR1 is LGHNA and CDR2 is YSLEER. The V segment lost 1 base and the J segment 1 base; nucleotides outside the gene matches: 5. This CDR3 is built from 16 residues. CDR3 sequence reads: CASSQGTTGENTEAFF. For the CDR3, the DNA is TGCGCCAGCAGCCAAGGGACGACAGGGGAGAACACTGAAGCTTTCTTT.

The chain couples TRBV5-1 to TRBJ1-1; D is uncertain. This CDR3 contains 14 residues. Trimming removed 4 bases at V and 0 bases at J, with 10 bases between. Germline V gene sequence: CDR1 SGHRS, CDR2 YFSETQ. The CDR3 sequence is CASSPRTLNTEAFF. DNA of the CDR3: TGCGCCAGCAGCCCCCGGACCTTGAACACTGAAGCTTTCTTT.

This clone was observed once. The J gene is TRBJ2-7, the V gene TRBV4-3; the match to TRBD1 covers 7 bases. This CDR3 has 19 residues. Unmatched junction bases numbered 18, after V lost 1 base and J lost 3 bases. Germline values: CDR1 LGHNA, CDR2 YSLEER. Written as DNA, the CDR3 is TGCGCCAGCAGCCAAGCCACAGGGGTTGGGACGAACGGATTCTACGAGCAGTACTTC. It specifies CASSQATGVGTNGFYEQYF.

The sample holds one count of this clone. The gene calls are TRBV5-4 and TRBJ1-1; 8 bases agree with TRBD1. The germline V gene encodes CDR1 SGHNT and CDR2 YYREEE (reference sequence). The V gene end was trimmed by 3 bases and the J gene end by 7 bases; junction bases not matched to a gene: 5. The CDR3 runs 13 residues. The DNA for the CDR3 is TGTGCCAGCAGCTGGGAACAGGGGGATGAAGCTTTCTTT. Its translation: CASSWEQGDEAFF.

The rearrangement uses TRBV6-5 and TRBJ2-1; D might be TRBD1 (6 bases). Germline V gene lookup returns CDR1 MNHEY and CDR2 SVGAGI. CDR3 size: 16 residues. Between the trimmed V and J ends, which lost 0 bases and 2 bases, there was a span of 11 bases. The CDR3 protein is CASSYSIGGAYNEQFF. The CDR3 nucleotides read TGTGCCAGCAGTTACTCAATAGGGGGAGCCTACAATGAGCAGTTCTTC.

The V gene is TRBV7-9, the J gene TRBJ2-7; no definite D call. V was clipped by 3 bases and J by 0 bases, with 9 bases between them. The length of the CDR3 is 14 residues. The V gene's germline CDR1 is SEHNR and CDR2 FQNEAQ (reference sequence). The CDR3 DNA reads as TGTGCCAGCAGCTTGGAAGAGAGCTCCTACGAGCAGTACTTC. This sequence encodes CASSLEESSYEQYF.

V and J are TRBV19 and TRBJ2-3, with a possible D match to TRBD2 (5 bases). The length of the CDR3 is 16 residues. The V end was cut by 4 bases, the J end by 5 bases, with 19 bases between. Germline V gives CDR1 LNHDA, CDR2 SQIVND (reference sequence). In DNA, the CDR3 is TGTGCCAGTAGTACTCCCTTATTGGCTGGGAGAGATACGCAGTATTTT. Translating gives CASSTPLLAGRDTQYF.

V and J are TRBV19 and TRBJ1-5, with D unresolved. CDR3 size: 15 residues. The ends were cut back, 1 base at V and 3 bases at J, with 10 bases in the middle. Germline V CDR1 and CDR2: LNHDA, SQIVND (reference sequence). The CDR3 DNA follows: TGTGCCAGTAGTATAGCATCACTACCCAATCAGCCCCAGCATTTT. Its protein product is CASSIASLPNQPQHF.

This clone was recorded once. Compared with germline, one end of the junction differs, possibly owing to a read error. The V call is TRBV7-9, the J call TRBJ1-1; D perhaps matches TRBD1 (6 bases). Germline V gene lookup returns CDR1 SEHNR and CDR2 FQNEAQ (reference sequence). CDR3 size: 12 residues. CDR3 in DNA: TGTGCCAGCAGCTTAAGGACAGTTGAAGTTTTCTTT. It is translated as CASSLRTVEVFF.

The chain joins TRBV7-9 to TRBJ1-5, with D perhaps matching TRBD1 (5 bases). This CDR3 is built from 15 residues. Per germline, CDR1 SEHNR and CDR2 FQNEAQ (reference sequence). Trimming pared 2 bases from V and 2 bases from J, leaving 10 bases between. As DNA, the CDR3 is TGTGCCAGCAGCTTATCTGGAGGGGGCAATCAGCCCCAGCATTTT. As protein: CASSLSGGGNQPQHF.

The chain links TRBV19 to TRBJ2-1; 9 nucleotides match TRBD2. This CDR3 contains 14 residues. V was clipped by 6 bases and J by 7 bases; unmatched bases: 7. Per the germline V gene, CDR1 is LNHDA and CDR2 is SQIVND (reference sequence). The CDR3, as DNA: TGTGCCAGTAGCCTTCCTAGCGGGATTAATGAGCAGTTCTTC. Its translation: CASSLPSGINEQFF.

In DNA form, the CDR3 reads TGTGCCAGTAGCGCCGGGACAGGGGGTTACAATGAGCAGTTCTTC. Translation gives CASSAGTGGYNEQFF. The gene calls are TRBV19 and TRBJ2-1, with 11 bases lining up with TRBD1. The CDR3 consists of 15 residues. CDR1 LNHDA and CDR2 SQIVND come from the germline V gene (reference sequence). Trimming at V came to 6 bases and at J to 4 bases, leaving 5 bases not matched to a gene.

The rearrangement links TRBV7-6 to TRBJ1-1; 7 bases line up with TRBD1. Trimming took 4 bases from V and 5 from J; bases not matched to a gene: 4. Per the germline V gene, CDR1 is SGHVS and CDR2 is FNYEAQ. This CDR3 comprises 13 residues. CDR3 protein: CASSSRGGTEAFF. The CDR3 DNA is TGTGCCAGCAGCTCCAGGGGGGGGACTGAAGCTTTCTTT. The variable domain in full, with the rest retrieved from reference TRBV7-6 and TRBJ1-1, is GAGVSQSPRYKVTKRGQDVALRCDPISGHVSLYWYRQALGQGPEFLTYFNYEAQQDKSGLPNDRFSAERPEGSISTLTIQRTEQRDSAMYRCASSSRGGTEAFFGQGTRLTVV.

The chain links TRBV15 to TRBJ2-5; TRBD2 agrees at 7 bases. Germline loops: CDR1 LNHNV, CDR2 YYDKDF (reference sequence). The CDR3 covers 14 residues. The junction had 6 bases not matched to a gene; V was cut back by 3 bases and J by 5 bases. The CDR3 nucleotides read TGTGCCACCAGCAGTGGGGGGGGGAGCGAGACCCAGTACTTC. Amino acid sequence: CATSSGGGSETQYF.

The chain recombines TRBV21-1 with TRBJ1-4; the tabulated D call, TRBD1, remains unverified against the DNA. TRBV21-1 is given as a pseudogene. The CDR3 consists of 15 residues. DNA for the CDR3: TGTGCCAGCAGCTCGAGGACAGGGAGTAATGAAAAACTGTTTTTT. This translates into CASSSRTGSNEKLFF.

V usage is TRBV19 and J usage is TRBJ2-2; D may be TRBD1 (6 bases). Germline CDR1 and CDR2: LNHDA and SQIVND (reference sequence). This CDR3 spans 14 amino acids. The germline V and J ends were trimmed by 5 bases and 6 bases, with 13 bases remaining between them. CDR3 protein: CASSPFPGAGELFF. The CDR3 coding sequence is TGTGCCAGTAGTCCCTTCCCAGGGGCCGGGGAGCTGTTTTTT.

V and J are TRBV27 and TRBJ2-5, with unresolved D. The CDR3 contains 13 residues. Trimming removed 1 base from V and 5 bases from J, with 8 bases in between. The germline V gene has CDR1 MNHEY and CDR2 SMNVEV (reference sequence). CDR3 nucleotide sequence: TGTGCCAGCAGTTTATACCCTGGGGAGACCCAGTACTTC. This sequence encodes CASSLYPGETQYF.

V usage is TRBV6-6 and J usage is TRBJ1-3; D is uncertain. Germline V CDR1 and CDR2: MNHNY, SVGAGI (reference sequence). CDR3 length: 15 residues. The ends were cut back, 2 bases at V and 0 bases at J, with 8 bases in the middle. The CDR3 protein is CASSYSGSSGNTIYF. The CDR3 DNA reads TGTGCCAGCAGTTACAGCGGCTCCTCTGGAAACACCATATATTTT.

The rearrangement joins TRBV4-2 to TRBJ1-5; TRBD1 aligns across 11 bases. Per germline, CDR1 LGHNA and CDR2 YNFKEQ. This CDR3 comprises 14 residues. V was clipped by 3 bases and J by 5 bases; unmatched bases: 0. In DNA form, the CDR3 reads TGTGCCAGCAGCCAGGACAGGGGGCATCAGCCCCAGCATTTT. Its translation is CASSQDRGHQPQHF.

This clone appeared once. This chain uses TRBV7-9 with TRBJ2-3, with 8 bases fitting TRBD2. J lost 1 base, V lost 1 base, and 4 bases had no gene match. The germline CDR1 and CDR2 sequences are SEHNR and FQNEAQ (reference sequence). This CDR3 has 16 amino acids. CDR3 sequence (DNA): TGTGCCAGCAGCTTAGTTTCAGCGGGAGGCACAGATACGCAGTATTTT. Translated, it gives CASSLVSAGGTDTQYF.

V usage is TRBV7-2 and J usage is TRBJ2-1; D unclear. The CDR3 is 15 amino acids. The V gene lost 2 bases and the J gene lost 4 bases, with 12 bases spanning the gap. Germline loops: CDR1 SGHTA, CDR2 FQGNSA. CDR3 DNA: TGTGCCAGCAGCTTATCGGGTTTATTATACAATGAGCAGTTCTTC. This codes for CASSLSGLLYNEQFF. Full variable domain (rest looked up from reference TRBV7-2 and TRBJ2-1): GAGVSQSPSNKVTEKGKDVELRCDPISGHTALYWYRQSLGQGLEFLIYFQGNSAPDKSGLPSDRFSAERTGGSVSTLTIQRTQQEDSAVYLCASSLSGLLYNEQFFGPGTRLTVL.

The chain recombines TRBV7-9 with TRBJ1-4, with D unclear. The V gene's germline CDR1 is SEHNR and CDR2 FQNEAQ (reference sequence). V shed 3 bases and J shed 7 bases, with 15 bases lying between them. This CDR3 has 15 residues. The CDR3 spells CASSLLTGRGEKLFF. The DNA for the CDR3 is TGTGCCAGCAGCTTGTTGACCGGGCGGGGTGAAAAACTGTTTTTT.

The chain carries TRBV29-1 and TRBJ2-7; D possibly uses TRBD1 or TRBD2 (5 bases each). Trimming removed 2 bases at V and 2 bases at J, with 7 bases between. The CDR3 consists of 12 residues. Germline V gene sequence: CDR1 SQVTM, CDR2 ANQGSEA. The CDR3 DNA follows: TGCAGCGTTGAACCGGGGCCCTACGAGCAGTACTTC. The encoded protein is CSVEPGPYEQYF.

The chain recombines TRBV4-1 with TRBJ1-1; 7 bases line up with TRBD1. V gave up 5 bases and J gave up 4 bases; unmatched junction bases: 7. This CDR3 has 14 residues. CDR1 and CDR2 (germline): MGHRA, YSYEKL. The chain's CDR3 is CASSYRGSGTEAFF. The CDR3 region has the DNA TGCGCCAGCAGCTACAGGGGATCGGGCACTGAAGCTTTCTTT.

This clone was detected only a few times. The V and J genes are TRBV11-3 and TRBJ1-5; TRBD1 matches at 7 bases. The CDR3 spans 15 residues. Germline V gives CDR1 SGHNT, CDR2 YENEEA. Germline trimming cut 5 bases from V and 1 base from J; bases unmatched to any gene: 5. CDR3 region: CASSLDRSSNQPQHF. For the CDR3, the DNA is TGTGCCAGCAGCCTGGACAGGTCCAGCAATCAGCCCCAGCATTTT.

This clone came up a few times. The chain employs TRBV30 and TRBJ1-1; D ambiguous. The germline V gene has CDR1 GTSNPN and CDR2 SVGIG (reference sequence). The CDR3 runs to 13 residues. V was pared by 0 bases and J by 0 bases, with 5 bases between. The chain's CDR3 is CAWSVLMNTEAFF. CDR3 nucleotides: TGTGCCTGGAGTGTACTTATGAACACTGAAGCTTTCTTT.

DNA for the CDR3: TGTGCCAGCACCTCTGGACTAGCGGGGTTAACCGGGGAGCTGTTTTTT. Its translation: CASTSGLAGLTGELFF. V gene TRBV2 combines with J gene TRBJ2-2; 12 bases line up with TRBD2. The germline CDR1 and CDR2 sequences are SNHLY and FYNNEI. V lost 7 bases, J lost 5 bases, and 8 bases stayed unmatched. This CDR3 is built from 16 residues. Using reference TRBV2 and TRBJ2-2 for the parts outside the CDR3, the full variable domain is EPEVTQTPSHQVTQMGQEVILRCVPISNHLYFYWYRQILGQKVEFLVSFYNNEISEKSEIFDDQFSVERPDGSNFTLKIRSTKLEDSAMYFCASTSGLAGLTGELFFGEGSRLTVL.

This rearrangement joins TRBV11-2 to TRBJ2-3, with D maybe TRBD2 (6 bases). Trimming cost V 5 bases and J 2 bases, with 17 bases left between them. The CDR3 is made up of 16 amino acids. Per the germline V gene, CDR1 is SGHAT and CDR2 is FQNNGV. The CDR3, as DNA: TGTGCCAGCAGCACAAGGGATAGCGGTATCACAGATACGCAGTATTTT. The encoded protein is CASSTRDSGITDTQYF.

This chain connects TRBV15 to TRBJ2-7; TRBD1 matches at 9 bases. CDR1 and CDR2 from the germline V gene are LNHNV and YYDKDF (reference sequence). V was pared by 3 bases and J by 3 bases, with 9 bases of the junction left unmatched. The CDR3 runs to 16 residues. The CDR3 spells CATSRTSGTGFYEQYF. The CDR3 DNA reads TGTGCCACCAGCAGGACCTCCGGGACAGGGTTCTACGAGCAGTACTTC.

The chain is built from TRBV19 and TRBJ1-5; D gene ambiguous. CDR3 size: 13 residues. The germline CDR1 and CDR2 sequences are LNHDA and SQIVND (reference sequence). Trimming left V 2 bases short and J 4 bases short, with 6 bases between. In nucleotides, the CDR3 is TGTGCCAGTAGTATATTCCCTAATCAGCCCCAGCATTTT. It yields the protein CASSIFPNQPQHF.

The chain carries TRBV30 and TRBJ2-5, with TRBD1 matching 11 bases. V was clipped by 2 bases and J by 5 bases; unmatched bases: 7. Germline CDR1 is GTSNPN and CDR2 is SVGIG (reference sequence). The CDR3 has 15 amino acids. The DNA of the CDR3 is TGTGCCTGGAGTACCGGGACAGGGGGTGAGGAGACCCAGTACTTC. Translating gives CAWSTGTGGEETQYF.